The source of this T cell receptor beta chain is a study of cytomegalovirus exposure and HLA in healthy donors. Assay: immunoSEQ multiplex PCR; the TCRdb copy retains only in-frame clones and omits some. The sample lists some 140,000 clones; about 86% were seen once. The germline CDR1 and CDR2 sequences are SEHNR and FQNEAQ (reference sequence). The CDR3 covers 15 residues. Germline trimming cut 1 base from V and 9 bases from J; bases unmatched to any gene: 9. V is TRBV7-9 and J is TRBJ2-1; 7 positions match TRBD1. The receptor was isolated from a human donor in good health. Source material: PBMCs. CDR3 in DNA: TGTGCCAGCAGCTTAGGAGACAGGGATTTCGGTGAGCAGTTCTTC. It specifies CASSLGDRDFGEQFF.